A selection of T cell receptor beta chains follows, all from one sample in a study of CD8+ T cells in alopecia areata. Repertoires were generated with immunoSEQ multiplex PCR, while TCRdb's copy carries only in-frame clones and drops some. The sample contains about 150,000 clones, about 50% of which appear only once. The sample here was CD8+ T cells sorted from blood, taken at week 0. These receptors were collected from a human donor with alopecia areata. Both conserved end residues are part of each CDR3. Fields, in order: V gene, clone size, J gene, D gene, CDR3 protein, CDR3 DNA. A D gene is named only where the DNA matches it firmly. For some rows the clone size is stated as once, few or many, or as a class when expanded; others skip it.

TRBV7-8	-	TRBJ2-7	-	CASSRVGDTSYEQYF	TGTGCCAGCAGCCGGGTGGGGGACACATCCTACGAGCAGTACTTC
TRBV5-1	-	TRBJ2-7	-	CASSFLPSREQYF	TGCGCCAGCAGCTTTCTCCCCTCCCGGGAGCAGTACTTC
TRBV2	-	TRBJ2-7	TRBD2	CASSEGGTRLYEQYF	TGTGCCAGCAGTGAAGGCGGGACTAGACTCTACGAGCAGTACTTC
TRBV14	-	TRBJ2-7	-	CASSQEAGHDEQYF	TGTGCCAGCAGCCAAGAAGCCGGGCACGACGAGCAGTACTTC
TRBV6-5	-	TRBJ2-2	TRBD2	CASSYSGTSGPGELFF	TGTGCCAGCAGTTACTCCGGGACTAGCGGGCCAGGGGAGCTGTTTTTT
TRBV7-3	-	TRBJ1-3	-	CASSLSPSGNTIYF	TGTGCCAGCAGCTTAAGCCCGTCTGGAAACACCATATATTTT
TRBV7-2	-	TRBJ2-3	TRBD2	CASLSGVRPSTDTQYF	TGTGCCAGCCTGAGCGGGGTACGCCCTAGCACAGATACGCAGTATTTT
TRBV23-1	-	TRBJ1-5	-	CASSQSPPQPQHF	TGCGCCAGCAGTCAATCGCCCCCTCAGCCCCAGCATTTT
TRBV13	few	TRBJ2-7	-	CASSSRGHEQYF	TGTGCCAGCAGCTCCCGGGGCCACGAGCAGTACTTC
TRBV29-1	-	TRBJ1-2	TRBD1	CSARDRGGYTF	TGCAGCGCCCGGGACAGGGGTGGCTACACCTTC
TRBV4-3	few	TRBJ2-2	-	CASSQDPLAPTGELFF	TGCGCCAGCAGCCAAGACCCGCTAGCACCGACCGGGGAGCTGTTTTTT
TRBV27	once	TRBJ2-3	-	CASSLSGSTDTQYF	TGTGCCAGCAGTTTGAGCGGGAGCACAGATACGCAGTATTTT
TRBV18	-	TRBJ2-1	TRBD2	CASSPWGPGGDEQFF	TGTGCCAGCTCACCGTGGGGCCCTGGGGGGGATGAGCAGTTCTTC
TRBV29-1	few	TRBJ2-7	-	CSVEEDSSYEQYF	TGCAGCGTTGAAGAGGATAGCTCCTACGAGCAGTACTTC
TRBV27	-	TRBJ2-5	-	CASSSYRTGNQETQYF	TGTGCCAGCAGTTCCTACAGAACAGGGAACCAAGAGACCCAGTACTTC
TRBV13	few	TRBJ1-2	-	CASSPTDNYGYTF	TGTGCCAGCAGCCCGACAGATAACTATGGCTACACCTTC
TRBV7-3	-	TRBJ2-3	-	CASSLRPTDTQYF	TGTGCCAGCAGCTTAAGGCCCACAGATACGCAGTATTTT
TRBV6-1	-	TRBJ2-5	TRBD2	CASSEAARGGGETQYF	TGTGCCAGCAGTGAAGCGGCTCGGGGGGGCGGAGAGACCCAGTACTTC
TRBV7-9	-	TRBJ1-5	-	CASSLGGQPQHF	TGTGCCAGCAGCTTGGGGGGGCAGCCCCAGCATTTT
TRBV30	-	TRBJ1-2	-	CAWSEGKGFYGYTF	TGTGCCTGGAGCGAGGGGAAGGGTTTCTATGGCTACACCTTC
TRBV27	once	TRBJ2-7	TRBD2	CASSEGLAAQYF	TGTGCCAGCAGTGAAGGACTAGCGGCACAGTACTTC
TRBV29-1	-	TRBJ2-7	TRBD1	CSVRDSWSYEQYF	TGCAGCGTGAGGGACAGTTGGTCCTACGAGCAGTACTTC
TRBV6-4	few	TRBJ2-7	TRBD2	CASSDTGGSYEQYF	TGTGCCAGCAGTGACACCGGGGGGTCCTACGAGCAGTACTTC
TRBV19	few	TRBJ2-1	-	CASSGDNEQFF	TGTGCCAGTAGTGGGGACAATGAGCAGTTCTTC
TRBV30	-	TRBJ2-2	-	CAWSVGSGTGELFF	TGTGCCTGGAGTGTTGGTAGCGGAACCGGGGAGCTGTTTTTT
TRBV30	-	TRBJ2-2	-	CAWSVGVKMVGELFF	TGTGCCTGGAGTGTAGGAGTGAAGATGGTGGGGGAGCTGTTTTTT
TRBV25-1	-	TRBJ2-7	-	CASSGQTGHRMDYEQYF	TGTGCCAGCAGTGGGCAAACGGGACACCGAATGGACTACGAGCAGTACTTC
TRBV29-1	-	TRBJ1-1	TRBD1	CSVEDRGLGEAFF	TGCAGCGTTGAAGATAGGGGGCTTGGGGAAGCTTTCTTT
TRBV25-1	-	TRBJ2-7	TRBD2	CASERGEQYF	TGTGCTAGCGAGCGGGGCGAGCAGTACTTC
TRBV27	-	TRBJ2-7	TRBD1	CASRVLLGQGEQYF	TGTGCCAGCAGAGTATTACTCGGACAGGGGGAGCAGTACTTC
TRBV11-2	-	TRBJ2-7	TRBD1	CASRDRGYEQYF	TGTGCCAGCAGGGACAGGGGGTACGAGCAGTACTTC
TRBV30	-	TRBJ2-2	-	CAWTTTRGGELFF	TGTGCCTGGACAACAACCCGAGGGGGGGAGCTGTTTTTT
TRBV5-6	-	TRBJ1-6	-	CASSLTAPSYNSPLHF	TGTGCCAGCAGCTTAACAGCTCCCTCCTATAATTCACCCCTCCACTTT
TRBV7-9	-	TRBJ2-7	-	CASSPGGVYEQYF	TGTGCCAGCAGCCCAGGTGGGGTCTACGAGCAGTACTTC
TRBV29-1	-	TRBJ2-3	TRBD2	CSVELAGGPSADTQYF	TGCAGCGTTGAACTAGCGGGGGGGCCATCCGCCGATACGCAGTATTTT
TRBV4-3	once	TRBJ2-1	-	CASSQDPPSVDEQFF	TGCGCCAGCAGCCAAGACCCTCCTAGCGTCGATGAGCAGTTCTTC
TRBV4-3	-	TRBJ2-1	TRBD2	CASSQRSGGDNEQFF	TGCGCCAGCAGCCAACGTAGCGGGGGGGACAATGAGCAGTTCTTC
TRBV23-1	-	TRBJ2-7	-	CASSQLNSYEQYF	TGCGCCAGCAGTCAATTGAACAGCTACGAGCAGTACTTC
TRBV29-1	-	TRBJ1-2	TRBD1	CSGGTGGGYGYTF	TGCAGCGGCGGAACAGGGGGCGGGTATGGCTACACCTTC
TRBV7-9	-	TRBJ2-7	TRBD1	CASSLPGQGYEQYF	TGTGCCAGCAGCTTACCCGGACAGGGCTACGAGCAGTACTTC
TRBV30	few	TRBJ2-7	-	CAWSVPLDWSYEQYF	TGTGCCTGGAGTGTACCCCTGGACTGGTCCTACGAGCAGTACTTC
TRBV9	few	TRBJ1-2	-	CASSPSMGGDGYTF	TGTGCCAGCAGCCCTAGTATGGGGGGCGATGGCTACACCTTC
TRBV7-6	-	TRBJ1-5	-	CASSSEVDNQPQHF	TGTGCCAGCAGCTCAGAGGTAGACAATCAGCCCCAGCATTTT
TRBV27	-	TRBJ1-2	-	CASSSQVSPSSAGYTF	TGTGCCAGCAGTTCACAGGTTTCCCCTTCATCGGCTGGCTACACCTTC
TRBV27	once	TRBJ1-1	-	CASSEYGERVGYTEAFF	TGTGCCAGCAGTGAATACGGTGAGCGCGTTGGGTACACTGAAGCTTTCTTT
TRBV5-1	few	TRBJ2-7	-	CASSLARGREQYF	TGTGCCAGCAGCTTGGCCCGGGGGAGGGAGCAGTACTTC
TRBV27	-	TRBJ2-5	TRBD1	CASSYSGQGEAETQYF	TGTGCCAGCAGTTACTCGGGACAGGGGGAGGCAGAGACCCAGTACTTC
TRBV7-3	few	TRBJ2-2	TRBD1	CASSPSGQVNTGELFF	TGTGCCAGCAGCCCGTCGGGACAGGTGAACACCGGGGAGCTGTTTTTT
TRBV29-1	-	TRBJ2-7	-	CSVEVTGRTYEQYF	TGCAGCGTTGAGGTCACAGGGCGGACCTACGAGCAGTACTTC
TRBV9	few	TRBJ2-7	-	CASSVAPAYEQYF	TGTGCCAGCAGCGTAGCTCCAGCCTACGAGCAGTACTTC
TRBV13	-	TRBJ2-2	-	CASSPTGTRGTGELFF	TGTGCCAGCAGCCCTACAGGAACGAGGGGCACCGGGGAGCTGTTTTTT
TRBV5-1	-	TRBJ1-4	-	CASSLEGRPNEKLFF	TGCGCCAGCAGCTTGGAAGGGAGGCCTAATGAAAAACTGTTTTTT
TRBV29-1	few	TRBJ1-4	-	CSVVTGPVEKLFF	TGCAGCGTTGTGACAGGCCCAGTGGAAAAACTGTTTTTT
TRBV5-1	once	TRBJ2-7	-	CASSYDSYEQYF	TGCGCCAGCAGCTACGACTCCTACGAGCAGTACTTC
TRBV7-2	-	TRBJ1-1	-	CASSINRNTEAFF	TGTGCCAGCAGCATCAATCGGAACACTGAAGCTTTCTTT
TRBV30	few	TRBJ2-3	-	CAWKGTDTQYF	TGTGCCTGGAAAGGAACAGATACGCAGTATTTT
TRBV2	-	TRBJ2-7	TRBD1	CASSETRGPAYEQYF	TGTGCCAGCAGTGAAACAAGGGGGCCGGCCTACGAGCAGTACTTC